This T cell receptor (beta chain) emerged from a study of T-cell reconstitution after alpha-beta-depleted transplantation in children. Preparation of the TCRbeta library involved a method that used unique molecular identifiers. TCRdb used MiXCR to reprocess the PCR reads, holding one entry per CDR3 protein. The table lists approximately 640,000 distinct CDR3 sequences, 15% to 20% of them singletons, with over 0.95% in the top ten. Germline lookup yields CDR1 SGHTA and CDR2 FQGNSA. The CDR3 has 14 amino acids. The germline V and J ends were trimmed by 5 bases and 9 bases, with 19 bases remaining between them.

V gene TRBV7-2 combines with J gene TRBJ1-1; D remains ambiguous. Sample: PBMCs from the stem cell graft donor, taken from the stem cell graft. This receptor was taken from a human donor who donated a stem cell graft to a child with acute myeloid leukemia. CDR3 nucleotides: TGTGCCAGCAGCCAAGCAAGAGGGAACACCCAAGCTTTCTTT. Its translation is CASSQARGNTQAFF.